The sequence of this TCR beta chain was determined in a study of spatial heterogeneity in lung cancer. A distinct unique molecular identifier was carried by each TCR cDNA molecule. From the 5' RACE reads, TCRdb called clonotypes with MiXCR, one entry per CDR3 protein. This sample carries under 6,500 distinct CDR3 sequences, 1% to 1.5% of them seen once, and the ten largest clones take 9.7%. There are 15 residues in the CDR3. Germline V CDR1 and CDR2: SGHRS, YFSETQ. V lost 0 bases and J lost 5; bases outside the gene matches: 7. Regarding time point: sample taken at primary tumor resection. The cohort: 70 to 85 early-stage, untreated non-small cell lung cancer patients. From tumor, nontumor lung or frozen PBMC, whole RNA was taken unsorted for sequencing. Findings of the study overall: Expanded alpha and beta TCR counts within tumors tracked tumor mutation counts. Ubiquitous and regional expanded TCR counts correlated with ubiquitous and regional nonsynonymous mutations, respectively.

The sample holds many counts of this clonotype. Its antigen is not identified. J is TRBJ2-7 and V is TRBV5-1; TRBD1 matches at 8 bases. The input for sequencing was lung tumor tissue, taken at surgery. The clonotype comes from a male donor with early-stage non-small cell lung cancer. The CDR3: CASSLEGTGVDEQYF. In DNA form, the CDR3 reads TGCGCCAGCAGCTTGGAAGGGACAGGAGTTGACGAGCAGTACTTC.